Listed below are T cell receptor beta chains from one sample, sequenced in a study of human T cells and chemical hapten exposure. TCRdb re-called the RACE reads through MiXCR, storing one row per CDR3 protein. The sample yields roughly 71,000 distinct CDR3 sequences, under 7.5% seen once. Material: whole blood. The receptors derive from a female donor in good health. Some clones in this sample may be carry-over from other donors' samples. The CDR3 runs from the conserved cysteine through the conserved F or W. A D gene is named only where the DNA matches it firmly. Rows may omit the clone size; those that give it use once, few, many or a size class.

>many|TRBV5-1|NA|TRBJ1-3
TGCGCCAGCAGCCGAAATACCTTAAGCGGGGTCTCTGGAAACACCATATATTTT
CASSRNTLSGVSGNTIYF
>few|TRBV5-6|TRBD2|TRBJ2-3
TGTGCCAGCAGCCCCGATTTGGGACTAGCGGGAGGGCCGGAAAACACAGATACGCAGTATTTT
CASSPDLGLAGGPENTDTQYF
>NA|TRBV19|NA|TRBJ1-4
TGTGCCAGTAGTCCGTCTAATGAAAAACTGTTTTTT
CASSPSNEKLFF
>many|TRBV12-3/TRBV12-4|TRBD2|TRBJ2-5
TGTGCCACCCTAAGAGCGGGAGCCCAAGAGACCCAGTACTTC
CATLRAGAQETQYF
>NA|TRBV6-2/TRBV6-3|NA|TRBJ2-7
TGTGCCAGCAGTTACCGGACGCCAGGCGAGCAGTACTTC
CASSYRTPGEQYF
>many|TRBV24-1|NA|TRBJ2-3
TGTGCCACCAGTGCCTATGGGGATACGCAGTATTTT
CATSAYGDTQYF
>many|TRBV29-1|NA|TRBJ1-4
TGCAGCGTTCGGAACGGGGCCACTAATGAAAAACTGTTTTTT
CSVRNGATNEKLFF
>many|TRBV7-8|TRBD1|TRBJ2-3
TGTGCCAGCAGCTCACAACGCGGACAGGGGTTAGATACGCAGTATTTT
CASSSQRGQGLDTQYF
>NA|TRBV5-5|NA|TRBJ1-1
TGTGCCAGCAGTCAGGACGGAAGGATTGAAGCTTTCTTT
CASSQDGRIEAFF
>many|TRBV21-1|NA|TRBJ1-1
TGTGCCAGCAGCAAAGAAAGGGAGAACACTGAAGCTTTCTTT
CASSKERENTEAFF
>few|TRBV5-1|NA|TRBJ2-5
TGCGCCAGCAGCCAGGGCACGAGAGGCCAAGAGACCCAGTACTTC
CASSQGTRGQETQYF
>many|TRBV7-9|NA|TRBJ2-7
TGTGCCAGCAGCATGACAGGCACCTACGAGCAGTACTTC
CASSMTGTYEQYF
>NA|TRBV29-1|TRBD2|TRBJ2-3
TGCAGCGTTCATGTGGGACTAGCGGCCGCAGATACGCAGTATTTT
CSVHVGLAAADTQYF
>few|TRBV15|NA|TRBJ2-7
TGTGCCACCAGCAGAGCGGGGTCCCACGAGCAGTACTTC
CATSRAGSHEQYF